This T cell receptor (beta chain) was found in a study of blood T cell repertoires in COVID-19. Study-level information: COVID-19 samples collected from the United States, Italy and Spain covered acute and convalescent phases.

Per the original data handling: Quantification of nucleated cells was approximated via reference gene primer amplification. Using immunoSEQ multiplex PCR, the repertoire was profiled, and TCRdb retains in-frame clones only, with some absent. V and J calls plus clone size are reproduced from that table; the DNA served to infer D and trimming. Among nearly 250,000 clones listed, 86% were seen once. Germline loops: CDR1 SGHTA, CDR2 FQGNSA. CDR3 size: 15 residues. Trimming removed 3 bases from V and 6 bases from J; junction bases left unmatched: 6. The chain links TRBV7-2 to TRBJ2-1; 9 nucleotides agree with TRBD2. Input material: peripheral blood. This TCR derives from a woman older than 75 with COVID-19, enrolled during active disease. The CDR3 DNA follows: TGTGCCAGCAGCTTGAGCGGGGGGCCAGTCAATGAGCAGTTCTTC. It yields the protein CASSLSGGPVNEQFF.